The clone carrying this T cell receptor beta chain came up once. Its antigen remains unidentified. The data originate from a study of ipilimumab plus nivolumab after autologous stem cell transplantation. V was cut by 7 bases and J by 1 base, with 10 bases left in between. The CDR3 is 13 residues long. Germline CDR1 and CDR2: MDHEN and SYDVKM. Produced via immunoSEQ multiplex PCR; TCRdb's table is partial and in-frame only. Of fewer than 45,000 clones in the sample, approximately 92% are singletons; the top ten hold under 1%. Whole-study findings and limits: TCR repertoire, Treg phenotype and gut microbiota reportedly support more study of this approach.

Patients got ipilimumab 1 mg/kg beginning 14 to 28 days post-transplant. The V gene is TRBV28, the J gene TRBJ1-2; D is unresolved. The starting material was PBMCs, obtained in a trial of ipilimumab plus nivolumab as post-transplant consolidation. This sequence originates from a male donor with multiple myeloma. The chain's CDR3 is CASKEKLNYGYTF. The CDR3 DNA sequence: TGTGCCAGCAAAGAAAAGCTTAACTATGGCTACACCTTC.